This T cell receptor beta chain derives from a study of CD8 T cells in ankylosing spondylitis. The CDR3 is 14 residues long. The junction had 10 bases not matched to a gene; V was cut back by 7 bases and J by 8 bases. Germline V gene lookup returns CDR1 SGHVS and CDR2 FNYEAQ. As the method for making TCR beta libraries, quantitative 5'-RACE with molecular barcodes was used. TCRdb recomputed calls from the 5' RACE reads with MiXCR, one row per CDR3 protein. The table includes approximately 290,000 distinct CDR3 sequences, less than 25% detected once. Points from the study as a whole: Disease-linked clones reportedly concentrated significantly in matched ankylosing spondylitis synovial fluid. Peripheral blood samples showed relatively rare disease-linked clones, and these clones were CD8+.

This clonotype has a handful of counts. Its target is not known. The sequence was collected from a female donor with ankylosing spondylitis or in good health (not recorded which). Source material: blood, either unsorted or a sorted T cell fraction (not recorded which). This sequence joins TRBV7-6 and TRBJ2-3; 9 bases map to TRBD1. CDR3: CASTPGTGISTQYF. Here the CDR3 DNA reads TGTGCCAGCACCCCCGGGACAGGGATCTCTACGCAGTATTTT. The whole variable domain, remainder taken from reference TRBV7-6 and TRBJ2-3, is GAGVSQSPRYKVTKRGQDVALRCDPISGHVSLYWYRQALGQGPEFLTYFNYEAQQDKSGLPNDRFSAERPEGSISTLTIQRTEQRDSAMYRCASTPGTGISTQYFGPGTRLTVL.